The present TCR beta chain was sequenced within a study of neurological immune-mediated disorders (dated 2019 in TCRdb). With respect to the entire study: Of the roughly 34 multiple sclerosis patients, 31 had relapsing-remitting MS and 3 had secondary progressive MS. Using UMI-based sequencing, the study compared peripheral blood TCR-beta repertoires from patients with HTLV-I-associated myelopathy (HAM/TSP), patients with multiple sclerosis, and healthy controls. The cohort comprised roughly 65 subjects: approximately 15 HAM/TSP patients, 34 multiple sclerosis patients and around 20 healthy controls. Longitudinal samples, technical triplicates and paired sorted CD4+ and CD8+ T-cell subsets, alongside PBMC samples, were included among the 90 to 130 TCR-beta libraries.

cDNA was synthesized by template-switch 5'RACE using a primer carrying a 10-nucleotide random unique molecular identifier by which each TCR transcript was tagged. Each sequencing run produced over 190 million TCR-beta sequences covering 15-18 subjects. Total RNA was extracted with the RNeasy kit. The KAPA Real-time Library Amplification kit was used to amplify TCR-beta VDJ regions with primers for the TCR constant region and the 5'RACE anchor. A first PCR added sample indexes and Illumina adaptors, after which a second PCR increased the library yield. After purification with Ampure beads, the TCR product of roughly 650 bp was size-selected on a 2% E-gel SizeSelection system. Before pooling, library quality was assessed on a Bioanalyzer, concentration was determined with Qubit, and library quantification was performed with the Kapa Library Quantification kit. An Illumina HiSeq 2500 sequenced the libraries paired-end 2 x 150 bp. To increase sequence diversity, about 24-32% phiX was spiked into each library pool. The study's processing was this. The UMI-based MiGEC pipeline processed quality-filtered reads and removed over 80% of raw TCR sequences during error correction. VDJ genes were aligned to IMGT germline references, and each clonotype was defined by a unique CDR3 amino acid sequence together with V-J genes. Clonal expansion, Shannon diversity, and CDR3 relatedness (CalcPairwiseDistances, ClusterSamples) were evaluated with VDJtools, and phylogenetic trees were built with CLCbio workbench. Expanded clones were defined as having at least 8 unique UMIs, based on coefficient-of-variation modelling across technical triplicates. Clones were called with MiXCR by TCRdb after fastp trimmed the public reads at Q25, and only in-frame beta chains were retained. Merged by CDR3 protein, the rows form single entries marked with the most common genes and DNA. The V and J calls come from TCRdb's annotation, not from the publication. Present in this sample are around 70,000 distinct CDR3 sequences, approximately 5.2% of which were seen just once. The ten largest clonotypes hold around 7.2% of the sample.

The sample holds many counts of this clonotype. Its antigen is still unknown. No much larger clone is present one base from it, and per-base qualities are unavailable. Here V drops 3 bases and J drops 2 bases, and the junction holds 6 bases not matched to any gene. The germline V gene encodes CDR1 MGHRA and CDR2 YSYEKL. Reading from cysteine to phenylalanine, the CDR3 counts 16 amino acids. This entry keeps only the CDR3 DNA: 48 bases, framed from base 1. General study outcomes and caveats: Phylogenetic analysis grouped repertoires from 18 of 34 MS patients into a cluster of related CDR3 sequences, suggesting a possible repertoire-level signature. The highest TCR clonal expansion was observed in HAM/TSP patients, whereas the lowest was observed in MS patients, even when compared with healthy controls. Expanded clones from different subjects shared no identical CDR3 amino acid sequences, which suggests that TCR-beta repertoires were private in all groups. The MS cluster was not associated with any clinical or MRI features, and the authors stated that larger cohorts are needed.

Libraries from unsorted PBMCs were made from 2 million PBMCs kept in RNAlater at -80 degrees C until RNA extraction. The multiple sclerosis patients were enrolled in a US clinical protocol that used magnetic resonance imaging to evaluate disease progression. PBMCs were separated from peripheral blood using Ficoll-Hypaque density gradient centrifugation and then cryopreserved in liquid nitrogen. This clonotype originated in a man aged 18 to 30 with multiple sclerosis. Sequencing was carried out using PBMCs. This receptor chain uses TRBV4-1 and TRBJ1-5; 8 of the junction bases match TRBD1. The CDR3 has the sequence CASSHGTGLGNQPQHF. The DNA is as follows: TGCGCCAGCAGCCATGGGACAGGACTGGGCAATCAGCCCCAGCATTTT.